Following are 2 T cell receptor beta chains from one sample sequenced in a study of shared clonotypes between healthy human individuals. Assay used: immunoSEQ multiplex PCR; TCRdb lists only in-frame clones, some missing. The sample consists of 600,000 to 700,000 clones, roughly 73% of them appearing once. Sequencing used memory CD4+ T cells sorted from blood. Subset of the sample: CD45RA-negative fraction. The receptors were gathered from a woman aged 25 to 39 in good health.

This clone was seen more than once but under ten times. A far larger clone is a single base away, which makes a read error likely. This chain uses TRBV10-1 with TRBJ2-2; TRBD1 aligns across 9 bases. V shed 4 bases and J 7 bases; nucleotides not matched to a gene: 4. The CDR3 is 14 residues long. CDR1 is WNHNN and CDR2 is SYGVQD in the germline V gene (reference sequence). CDR3 in amino acids: CASSVQGAGGELFF. Written as DNA, the CDR3 is TGCGCCAGCAGTGTACAGGGGGCTGGCGGGGAGCTGTTTTTT.

The chain couples TRBV7-9 to TRBJ1-1; TRBD1 might be the D (5 bases). V dropped 4 bases and J dropped 1 base, with 19 bases sitting between them. The CDR3 sequence is 17 residues long. CDR1 is SEHNR and CDR2 is FQNEAQ in the germline V gene (reference sequence). The DNA for the CDR3 is TGTGCCAGCAGCTCTACCGGGGGTTCGTCATGGAACACTGAAGCTTTCTTT. This translates into CASSSTGGSSWNTEAFF.